This T cell receptor (beta chain) was recovered during a study of CD8 T cells in Susac syndrome. CDR1 and CDR2 (germline): SGHVS, FQNEAQ. This CDR3 spans 15 amino acids. The V gene lost 5 bases and the J gene lost 5 bases, with 18 bases spanning the gap. A quantity of 0.5 to 1 ug RNA underwent reverse transcription using random hexamers. TCRdb re-analysed the immunoSEQ multiplex PCR reads in MiXCR, keeping a single row per CDR3 protein. The sample consists of about 300,000 distinct CDR3 sequences, 89% of them appearing once. Material for sequencing was CD8+ T cells from PBMCs. This TCR came from a human donor with multiple sclerosis. The V call is TRBV7-8, the J call TRBJ2-5, with D possibly matching TRBD2 (5 bases). Here the CDR3 DNA reads TGTGCCAGCAGCCCGCAGTTAGGGCCGGGGGAGACCCAGTACTTC. Translated: CASSPQLGPGETQYF.